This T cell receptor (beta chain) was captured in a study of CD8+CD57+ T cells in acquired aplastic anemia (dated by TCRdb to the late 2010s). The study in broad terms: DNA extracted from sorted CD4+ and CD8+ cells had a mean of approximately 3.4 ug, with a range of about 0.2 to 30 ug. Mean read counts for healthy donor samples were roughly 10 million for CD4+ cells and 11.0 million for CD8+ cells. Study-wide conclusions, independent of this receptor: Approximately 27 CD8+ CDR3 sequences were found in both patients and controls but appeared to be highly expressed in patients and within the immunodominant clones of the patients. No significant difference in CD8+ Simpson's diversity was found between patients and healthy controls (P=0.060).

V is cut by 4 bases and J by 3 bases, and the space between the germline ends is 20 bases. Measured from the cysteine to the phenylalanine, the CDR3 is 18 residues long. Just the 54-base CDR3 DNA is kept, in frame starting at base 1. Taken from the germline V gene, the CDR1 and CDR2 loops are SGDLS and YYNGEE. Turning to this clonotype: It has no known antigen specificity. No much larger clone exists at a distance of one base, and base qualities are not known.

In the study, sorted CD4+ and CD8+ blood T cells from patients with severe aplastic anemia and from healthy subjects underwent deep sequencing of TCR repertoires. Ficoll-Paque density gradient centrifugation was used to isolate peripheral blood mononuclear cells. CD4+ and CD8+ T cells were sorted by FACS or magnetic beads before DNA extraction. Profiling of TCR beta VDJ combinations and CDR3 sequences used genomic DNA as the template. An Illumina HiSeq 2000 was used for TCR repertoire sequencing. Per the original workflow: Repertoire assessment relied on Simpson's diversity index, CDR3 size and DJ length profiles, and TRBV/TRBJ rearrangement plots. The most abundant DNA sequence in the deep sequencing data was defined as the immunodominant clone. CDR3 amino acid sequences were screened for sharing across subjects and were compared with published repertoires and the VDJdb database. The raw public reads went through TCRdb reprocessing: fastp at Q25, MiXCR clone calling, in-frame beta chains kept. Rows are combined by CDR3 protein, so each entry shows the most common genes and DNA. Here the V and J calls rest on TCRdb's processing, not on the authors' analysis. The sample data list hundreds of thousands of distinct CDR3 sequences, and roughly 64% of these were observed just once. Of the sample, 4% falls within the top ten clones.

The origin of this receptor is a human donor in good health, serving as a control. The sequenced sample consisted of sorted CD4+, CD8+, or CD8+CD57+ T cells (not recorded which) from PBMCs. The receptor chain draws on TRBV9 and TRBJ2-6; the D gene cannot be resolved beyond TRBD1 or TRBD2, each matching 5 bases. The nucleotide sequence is TGTGCCAGCAGCCGAGGGGCGGCGAGAAACTATGGGGCCAACGTCCTGACTTTC. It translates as CASSRGAARNYGANVLTF.